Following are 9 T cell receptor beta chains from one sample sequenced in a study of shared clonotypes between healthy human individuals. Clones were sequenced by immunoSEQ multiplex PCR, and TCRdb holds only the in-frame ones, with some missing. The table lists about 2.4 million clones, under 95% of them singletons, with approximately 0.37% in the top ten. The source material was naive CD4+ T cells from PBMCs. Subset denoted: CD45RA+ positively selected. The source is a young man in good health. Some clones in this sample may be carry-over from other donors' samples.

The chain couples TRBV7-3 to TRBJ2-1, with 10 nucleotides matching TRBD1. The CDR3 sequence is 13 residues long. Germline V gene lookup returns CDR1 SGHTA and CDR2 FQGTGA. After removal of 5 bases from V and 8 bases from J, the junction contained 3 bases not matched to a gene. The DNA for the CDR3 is TGTGCCAGCAGCCGGGACAGGGGTGATGAGCAGTTCTTC. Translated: CASSRDRGDEQFF.

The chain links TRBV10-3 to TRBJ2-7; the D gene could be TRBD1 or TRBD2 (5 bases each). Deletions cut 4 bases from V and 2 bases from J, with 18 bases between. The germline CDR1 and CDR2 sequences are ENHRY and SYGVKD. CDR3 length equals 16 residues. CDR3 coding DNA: TGTGCCATCAGTGCTTCTGCCGGGACCGCTACCTACGAGCAGTACTTC. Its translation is CAISASAGTATYEQYF.

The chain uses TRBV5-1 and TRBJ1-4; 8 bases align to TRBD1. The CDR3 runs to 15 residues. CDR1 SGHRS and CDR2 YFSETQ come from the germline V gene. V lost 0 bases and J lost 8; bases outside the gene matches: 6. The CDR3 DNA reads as TGCGCCAGCAGCTTGGCAGGGGGCAGTGAGGAAAAACTGTTTTTT. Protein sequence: CASSLAGGSEEKLFF.

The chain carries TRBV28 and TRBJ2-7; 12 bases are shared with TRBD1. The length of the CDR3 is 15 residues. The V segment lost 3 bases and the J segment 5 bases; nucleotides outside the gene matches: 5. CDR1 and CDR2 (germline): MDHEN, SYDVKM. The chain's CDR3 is CASSLGTGGWNEQYF. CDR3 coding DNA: TGTGCCAGCAGTTTGGGGACAGGGGGCTGGAACGAGCAGTACTTC.

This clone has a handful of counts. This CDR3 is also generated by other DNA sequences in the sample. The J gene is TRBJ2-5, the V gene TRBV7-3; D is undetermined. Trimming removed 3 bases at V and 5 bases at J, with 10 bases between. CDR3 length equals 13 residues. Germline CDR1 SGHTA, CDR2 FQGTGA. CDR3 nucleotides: TGTGCCAGCAGCTTCGACTCCGGGGAGACCCAGTACTTC. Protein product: CASSFDSGETQYF. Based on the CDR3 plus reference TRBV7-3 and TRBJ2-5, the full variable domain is GAGVSQTPSNKVTEKGKYVELRCDPISGHTALYWYRQSLGQGPEFLIYFQGTGAADDSGLPNDRFFAVRPEGSVSTLKIQRTERGDSAVYLCASSFDSGETQYFGPGTRLLVL.

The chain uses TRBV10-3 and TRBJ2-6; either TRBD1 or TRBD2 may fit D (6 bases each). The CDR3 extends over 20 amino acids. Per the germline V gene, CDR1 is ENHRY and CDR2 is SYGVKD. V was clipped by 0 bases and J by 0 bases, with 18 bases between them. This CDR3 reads CAISESGGPNLRSGANVLTF. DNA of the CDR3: TGTGCCATCAGTGAGTCTGGGGGGCCCAACCTCCGCTCTGGGGCCAACGTCCTGACTTTC.

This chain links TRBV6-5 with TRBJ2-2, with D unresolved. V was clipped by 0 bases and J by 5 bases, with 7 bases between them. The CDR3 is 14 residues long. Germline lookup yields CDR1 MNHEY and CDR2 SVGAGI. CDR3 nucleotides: TGTGCCAGCAGTTACTCGTGGCGGACCGGGGAGCTGTTTTTT. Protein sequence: CASSYSWRTGELFF.

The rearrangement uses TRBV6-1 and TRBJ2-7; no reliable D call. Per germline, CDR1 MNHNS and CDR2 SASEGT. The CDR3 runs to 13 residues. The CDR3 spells CVTTTGLGYEQYF. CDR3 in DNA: TGTGTCACAACCACCGGGCTGGGCTACGAGCAGTACTTC.

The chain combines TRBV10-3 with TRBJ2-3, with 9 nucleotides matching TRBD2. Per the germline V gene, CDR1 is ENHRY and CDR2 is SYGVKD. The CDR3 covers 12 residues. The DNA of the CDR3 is TGTGCTTCGGCGGGAGGGGAAGATACGCAGTATTTT. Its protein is CASAGGEDTQYF.